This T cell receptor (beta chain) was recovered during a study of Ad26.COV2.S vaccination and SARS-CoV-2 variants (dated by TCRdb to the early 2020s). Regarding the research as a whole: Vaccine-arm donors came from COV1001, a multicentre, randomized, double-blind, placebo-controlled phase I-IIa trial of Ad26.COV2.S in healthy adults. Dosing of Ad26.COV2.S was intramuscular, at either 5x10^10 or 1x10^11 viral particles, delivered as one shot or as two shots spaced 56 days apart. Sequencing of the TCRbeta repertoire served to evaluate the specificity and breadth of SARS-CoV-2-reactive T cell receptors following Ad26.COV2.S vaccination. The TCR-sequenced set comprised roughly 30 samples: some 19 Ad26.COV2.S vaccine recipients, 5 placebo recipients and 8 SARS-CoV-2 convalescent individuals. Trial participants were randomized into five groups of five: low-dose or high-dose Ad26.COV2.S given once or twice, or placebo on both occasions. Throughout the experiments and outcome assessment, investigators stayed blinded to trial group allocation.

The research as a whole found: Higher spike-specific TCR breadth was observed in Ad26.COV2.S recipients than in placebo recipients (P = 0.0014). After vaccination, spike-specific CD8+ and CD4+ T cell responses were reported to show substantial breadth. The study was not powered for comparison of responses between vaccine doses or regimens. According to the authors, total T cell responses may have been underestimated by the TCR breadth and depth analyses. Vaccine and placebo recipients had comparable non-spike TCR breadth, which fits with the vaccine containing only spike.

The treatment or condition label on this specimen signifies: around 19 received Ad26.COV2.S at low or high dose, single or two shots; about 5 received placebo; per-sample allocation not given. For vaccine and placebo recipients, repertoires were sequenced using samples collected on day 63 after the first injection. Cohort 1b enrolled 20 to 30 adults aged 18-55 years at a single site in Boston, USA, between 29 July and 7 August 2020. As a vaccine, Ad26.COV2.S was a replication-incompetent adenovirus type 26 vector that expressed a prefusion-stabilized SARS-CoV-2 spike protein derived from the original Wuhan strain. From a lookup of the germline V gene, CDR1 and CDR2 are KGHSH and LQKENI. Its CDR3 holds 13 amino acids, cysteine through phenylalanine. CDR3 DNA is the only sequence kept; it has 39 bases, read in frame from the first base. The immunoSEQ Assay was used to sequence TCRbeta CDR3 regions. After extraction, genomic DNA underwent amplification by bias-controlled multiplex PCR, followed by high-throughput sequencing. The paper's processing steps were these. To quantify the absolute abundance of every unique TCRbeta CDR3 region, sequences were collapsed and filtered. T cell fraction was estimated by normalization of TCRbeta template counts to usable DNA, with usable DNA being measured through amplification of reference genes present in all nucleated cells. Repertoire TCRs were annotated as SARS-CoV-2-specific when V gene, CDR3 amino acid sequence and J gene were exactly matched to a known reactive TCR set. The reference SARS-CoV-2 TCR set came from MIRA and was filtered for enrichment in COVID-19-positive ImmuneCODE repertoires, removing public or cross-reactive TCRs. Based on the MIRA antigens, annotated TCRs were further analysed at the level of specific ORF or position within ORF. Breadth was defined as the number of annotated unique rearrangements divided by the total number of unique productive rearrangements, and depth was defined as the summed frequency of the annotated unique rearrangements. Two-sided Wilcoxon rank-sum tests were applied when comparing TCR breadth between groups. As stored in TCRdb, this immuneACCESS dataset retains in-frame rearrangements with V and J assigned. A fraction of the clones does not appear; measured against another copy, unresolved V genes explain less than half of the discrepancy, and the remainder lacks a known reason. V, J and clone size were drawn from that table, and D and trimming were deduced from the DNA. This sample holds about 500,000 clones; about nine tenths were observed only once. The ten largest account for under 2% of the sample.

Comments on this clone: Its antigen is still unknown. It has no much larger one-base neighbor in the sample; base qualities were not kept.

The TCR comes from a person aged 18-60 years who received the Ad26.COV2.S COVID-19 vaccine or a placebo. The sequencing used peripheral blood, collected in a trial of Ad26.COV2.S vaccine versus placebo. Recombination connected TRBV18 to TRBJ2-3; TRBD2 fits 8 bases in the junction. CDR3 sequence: CSVRGGPTDTQYF. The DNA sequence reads TGTTCTGTACGGGGGGGCCCCACAGATACGCAGTATTTT.